This is a list of T cell receptor beta chains from one sample in a study of post-analysis software for immune sequencing data. TCRdb re-derived calls from the PCR reads in MiXCR, one entry per CDR3 protein. The data show about 820,000 distinct CDR3 sequences, roughly 50% seen once. The sample was blood. These receptors originate from a girl aged 5-17 years with multiple sclerosis. CDR3s include the opening cysteine and the closing phenylalanine or tryptophan. The D gene is left open where the match is weak. Some rows have no size entry. The others give once, few or many, or a class for an expanded clone.

D: .
V: TRBV6-5
J: TRBJ1-4
size: .
CDR3: CASSYRGVRRDHEKLFF
DNA: TGTGCCAGCAGTTATCGTGGGGTTCGGAGAGATCATGAAAAACTGTTTTTT

D: .
V: TRBV7-9
J: TRBJ2-1
size: few
CDR3: CASLANNEQFF
DNA: TGTGCCAGCCTCGCGAACAATGAGCAGTTCTTC

D: TRBD1
V: TRBV29-1
J: TRBJ1-2
size: many
CDR3: CSVGGQGARVYGYTF
DNA: TGCAGCGTTGGGGGACAGGGGGCGCGGGTGTATGGCTACACCTTC

D: .
V: TRBV29-1
J: TRBJ2-5
size: .
CDR3: CSVEPAKNEQYF
DNA: TGCAGCGTTGAACCCGCTAAGAATGAGCAGTACTTC

D: TRBD1
V: TRBV6-6
J: TRBJ1-6
size: .
CDR3: CASLDRVGSSPLHF
DNA: TGTGCCAGCTTGGACAGGGTGGGAAGTTCACCCCTCCACTTT

D: .
V: TRBV20-1
J: TRBJ2-5
size: .
CDR3: CSCFHDTKETQYF
DNA: TGCAGCTGCTTCCATGATACAAAAGAGACCCAGTACTTC

D: .
V: TRBV7-9
J: TRBJ1-6
size: few
CDR3: CASSPRGWNSPLHF
DNA: TGTGCCAGCAGCCCCCGGGGCTGGAATTCACCCCTCCACTTT

D: TRBD2
V: TRBV25-1
J: TRBJ2-5
size: .
CDR3: CASSELLAGGKETQYF
DNA: TGTGCCAGCAGTGAGTTACTAGCGGGAGGAAAAGAGACCCAGTACTTC

D: .
V: TRBV9
J: TRBJ2-7
size: .
CDR3: CASSSQYATYEQYF
DNA: TGTGCCAGCAGCTCCCAATACGCTACCTACGAGCAGTACTTC

D: .
V: TRBV5-1
J: TRBJ2-5
size: few
CDR3: CASSLGQAPQETQYF
DNA: TGCGCCAGCAGCTTGGGACAGGCCCCTCAAGAGACCCAGTACTTC

D: TRBD2
V: TRBV5-1
J: TRBJ2-3
size: .
CDR3: CASSTGLAGGPRTDTQYF
DNA: TGCGCCAGCAGCACCGGACTAGCGGGGGGGCCTAGAACAGATACGCAGTATTTT

D: TRBD1
V: TRBV6-6
J: TRBJ2-5
size: .
CDR3: CASRPGTGVETQYF
DNA: TGTGCCAGCAGACCCGGGACAGGGGTAGAGACCCAGTACTTC

D: .
V: TRBV29-1
J: TRBJ2-7
size: .
CDR3: CSVVWTEYYEQYF
DNA: TGCAGCGTTGTGTGGACAGAATACTACGAGCAGTACTTC

D: TRBD1
V: TRBV9
J: TRBJ2-1
size: .
CDR3: CASSVVGTGVGNEQFF
DNA: TGTGCCAGCAGCGTAGTCGGGACAGGGGTTGGCAATGAGCAGTTCTTC

D: .
V: TRBV19
J: TRBJ2-6
size: few
CDR3: CASSPQGPGANVLTF
DNA: TGTGCCAGTAGTCCCCAGGGCCCCGGGGCCAACGTCCTGACTTTC

D: TRBD2
V: TRBV12-3/TRBV12-4
J: TRBJ2-7
size: many
CDR3: CASSPGTSGRGSSYEQYF
DNA: TGTGCCAGCAGTCCGGGGACTAGCGGGAGGGGTAGCTCCTACGAGCAGTACTTC

D: .
V: TRBV21-1
J: TRBJ2-1
size: few
CDR3: CASSKALDLANEQFF
DNA: TGTGCCAGCAGCAAAGCGCTCGATCTGGCCAATGAGCAGTTCTTC

D: .
V: TRBV7-9
J: TRBJ2-7
size: .
CDR3: CASSLGSGTSSYEQYF
DNA: TGTGCCAGCAGCTTAGGGAGCGGGACAAGCTCCTACGAGCAGTACTTC

D: .
V: TRBV10-3
J: TRBJ2-4
size: .
CDR3: CAISEARNIQYF
DNA: TGTGCCATCAGTGAGGCCAGAAACATTCAGTACTTC

D: .
V: TRBV30
J: TRBJ1-5
size: .
CDR3: CAWSDPNQPQHF
DNA: TGTGCCTGGAGCGACCCCAATCAGCCCCAGCATTTT